The 18 T cell receptor beta chains given below trace back to one sample, sequenced in a study of beta chain features in type 1 diabetes. Reverse transcription of all isolated RNA meant that expressed TCRB transcripts were sequenced. Profiled with immunoSEQ multiplex PCR; TCRdb holds only in-frame clones, not every one. The sample lists about half a million clones, about an eighth occurring once. The specimen was naive CD4+ T cells from blood. These receptors originate from a woman in her late teens or twenties in good health.

J is TRBJ2-7 and V is TRBV29-1, with a tentative D call TRBD1 (6 bases). The CDR3 is made up of 13 amino acids. V lost 7 bases and J lost 0, with 13 bases in between. In germline, CDR1 is SQVTM, CDR2 ANQGSEA. CDR3 DNA: TGCAGCGGGATTAGGGGGAGCTCCTACGAGCAGTACTTC. Residues: CSGIRGSSYEQYF.

V is TRBV9 and J is TRBJ1-2; 8 nucleotides line up with TRBD1. This CDR3 is 14 amino acids long. Germline trimming cut 6 bases from V and 5 bases from J; bases unmatched to any gene: 9. CDR1 and CDR2 from the germline V gene are SGDLS and YYNGEE. The CDR3 nucleotides are TGTGCCAGCAACCCTACAGGGGGATTATATGGCTACACCTTC. This gives the protein CASNPTGGLYGYTF.

This clone appeared a few times. V usage is TRBV30 and J usage is TRBJ2-2, with D possibly TRBD2 on 6 matching bases. The V and J ends lost 2 bases and 5 bases respectively, with 12 bases between them. This CDR3 has 14 amino acids. Germline lookup yields CDR1 GTSNPN and CDR2 SVGIG (reference sequence). Written as DNA, the CDR3 is TGTGCCTGGAGTTCGGGACTCAATACCGGGGAGCTGTTTTTT. It encodes CAWSSGLNTGELFF. The variable domain in full, completed from reference TRBV30 and TRBJ2-2, reads SQTIHQWPATLVQPVGSPLSLECTVEGTSNPNLYWYRQAAGRGLQLLFYSVGIGQISSEVPQNLSASRPQDRQFILSSKKLLLSDSGFYLCAWSSGLNTGELFFGEGSRLTVL.

V and J are TRBV5-1 and TRBJ1-4; weak D call: TRBD1 (5 bases). V lost 2 bases, J lost 7 bases, and 12 bases lay in between. Germline CDR1 and CDR2: SGHRS and YFSETQ. The CDR3 totals 14 residues. Here the CDR3 reads CASSFQGRSEKLFF. The CDR3 coding sequence is TGCGCCAGCAGCTTTCAGGGACGGTCTGAAAAACTGTTTTTT.

This clone occurred a few times. This CDR3 is CASSWRTGDYEQYF. The CDR3 nucleotides read TGTGCCAGCAGCTGGAGAACAGGGGACTACGAGCAGTACTTC. The chain is built from TRBV7-8 and TRBJ2-7; 7 nucleotides line up with TRBD1. In germline, CDR1 is SGHVS, CDR2 FQNEAQ. V was pared by 4 bases and J by 3 bases, with 6 bases of the junction left unmatched. The CDR3 is 14 amino acids. The variable domain in full, with the rest retrieved from reference TRBV7-8 and TRBJ2-7, is GAGVSQSPRYKVAKRGQDVALRCDPISGHVSLFWYQQALGQGPEFLTYFQNEAQLDKSGLPSDRFFAERPEGSVSTLKIQRTQQEDSAVYLCASSWRTGDYEQYFGPGTRLTVT.

This clone occurred a few times. The CDR3 here is CASSSGNNEQFF. CDR3 coding DNA: TGCGCCAGCAGCTCAGGGAACAATGAGCAGTTCTTC. The chain combines TRBV5-1 with TRBJ2-1; D perhaps matches TRBD1 (5 bases). This CDR3 spans 12 amino acids. V gave up 3 bases and J gave up 5 bases, with 6 bases separating them. CDR1 SGHRS and CDR2 YFSETQ come from the germline V gene.

This clone was recorded a few times. V and J are TRBV5-1 and TRBJ2-5; D ambiguous. The CDR3 is made up of 13 amino acids. With 0 bases removed from V and 2 bases from J, the gap between germline ends came to 5 bases. Germline V lookup: CDR1 SGHRS, CDR2 YFSETQ. Written as DNA, the CDR3 is TGCGCCAGCAGCTTGGTAGTGCAAGAGACCCAGTACTTC. It is translated as CASSLVVQETQYF.

The chain carries TRBV7-6 and TRBJ1-2; 9 bases line up with TRBD1. Germline V CDR1 and CDR2: SGHVS, FNYEAQ. With V trimmed by 5 bases and J by 7 bases, 11 bases remained unmatched. This CDR3 comprises 15 residues. CDR3: CASSPQTGGISGYTF. CDR3 sequence (DNA): TGTGCCAGCAGCCCACAGACAGGGGGTATCTCTGGCTACACCTTC.

This clone was counted a few times. The chain is built from TRBV27 and TRBJ1-2; 9 bases are a match to TRBD1. Germline assignment: CDR1 MNHEY and CDR2 SMNVEV (reference sequence). With 6 bases clipped from V and 7 bases from J, the junction kept 9 bases outside the gene matches. This CDR3 region has 14 residues. The CDR3 DNA reads as TGTGCCAGCAGGCCCAGGACAGGGGTCAGTGGCTACACCTTC. As protein: CASRPRTGVSGYTF.

The chain employs TRBV2 and TRBJ2-3; a possible D gene is TRBD1 (6 bases). V shed 7 bases and J shed 0 bases, with 11 bases lying between them. Germline CDR1 SNHLY, CDR2 FYNNEI. The CDR3 runs 14 residues. The CDR3 loop is CASKQGTSTDTQYF. CDR3 sequence (DNA): TGTGCCAGCAAACAGGGAACTAGCACAGATACGCAGTATTTT.

J is TRBJ2-3 and V is TRBV7-9, with TRBD2 as a possible D gene (5 bases). This CDR3 contains 16 residues. Germline CDR1 is SEHNR and CDR2 is FQNEAQ (reference sequence). Trimming stripped 5 bases from V and 0 bases from J, with 15 bases between. CDR3 coding DNA: TGTGCCAGCAGCCGCTCGGCCAGCGGCAGCACAGATACGCAGTATTTT. Protein product: CASSRSASGSTDTQYF.

The V gene is TRBV11-3, the J gene TRBJ2-1, with D unresolved. Trimming shortened V by 3 bases and J by 7 bases, and 13 bases separated the two germline ends. Germline V gene sequence: CDR1 SGHNT, CDR2 YENEEA. The CDR3 has 14 amino acids. For the CDR3, the DNA is TGTGCCAGCAGCTTGCGGCCCCCTCAAAATGAGCAGTTCTTC. This codes for CASSLRPPQNEQFF.

Concerning this clone itself: The sample holds other DNA sequences that translate to the same CDR3. This chain connects TRBV18 to TRBJ2-5, with D unresolved. CDR3 length equals 11 residues. Germline values: CDR1 KGHSH, CDR2 LQKENI. Trimming took 6 bases from V and 2 from J, leaving 4 bases between them. CDR3: CASSQQETQYF. As DNA, the CDR3 is TGTGCCAGCTCTCAACAAGAGACCCAGTACTTC. The variable domain in full, completed from reference TRBV18 and TRBJ2-5, reads NAGVMQNPRHLVRRRGQEARLRCSPMKGHSHVYWYRQLPEEGLKFMVYLQKENIIDESGMPKERFSAEFPKEGPSILRIQQVVRGDSAAYFCASSQQETQYFGPGTRLLVL.

V and J are TRBV4-1 and TRBJ1-1, with D perhaps TRBD1 (5 bases). V lost 3 bases and J 5 bases, leaving 10 bases between the germline ends. Germline V gene sequence: CDR1 MGHRA, CDR2 YSYEKL. This CDR3 comprises 13 residues. This CDR3 reads CASSQPGKTEAFF. The CDR3 bases are TGCGCCAGCAGCCAGCCAGGGAAGACTGAAGCTTTCTTT.

This clone was counted only a few times. The chain couples TRBV9 to TRBJ1-4; TRBD1 agrees at 7 bases. The germline V gene has CDR1 SGDLS and CDR2 YYNGEE. The CDR3 spans 14 residues. The V and J ends lost 4 bases and 11 bases, in that order; junction bases with no gene match: 11. The CDR3, as DNA: TGTGCCAGCAGCCCCATCAGACAGGGCGGTAAACTGTTTTTT. This gives the protein CASSPIRQGGKLFF.

This clone has only a few counts. The J gene is TRBJ2-7, the V gene TRBV4-2; 13 bases are shared with TRBD2. Trimming cost V 5 bases and J 4 bases; bases outside gene matches: 5. CDR1 and CDR2 from the germline V gene are LGHNA and YNFKEQ. CDR3 length: 15 residues. CDR3 coding DNA: TGTGCCAGCAGCTACGGACTAGCGGGGGAATACGAGCAGTACGTC. Encoded protein: CASSYGLAGEYEQYV.

This clone has a handful of counts. This sequence joins TRBV18 and TRBJ2-5; 9 bases are shared with TRBD1. The CDR3 extends over 14 amino acids. With 2 bases clipped from V and 5 bases from J, the junction kept 3 bases outside the gene matches. Germline values: CDR1 KGHSH, CDR2 LQKENI. The CDR3, as DNA: TGTGCCAGCTCACCAGGGACAGGGTCGGAGACCCAGTACTTC. Translating it yields CASSPGTGSETQYF.

This clone was seen once. The V and J genes are TRBV2 and TRBJ2-3, with D maybe TRBD1 (5 bases). With 6 bases removed from V and 0 bases from J, the gap between germline ends came to 13 bases. The germline V gene encodes CDR1 SNHLY and CDR2 FYNNEI. The CDR3 is 15 amino acids. The CDR3 spells CASSRDRTSTDTQYF. DNA for the CDR3: TGTGCCAGCAGCCGTGACAGAACTAGCACAGATACGCAGTATTTT.